What follows are 9 T cell receptor beta chains derived from one specimen sequenced in a study of cytotoxic CD8 clonotypes in ibrutinib-treated CLL. The data were produced by immunoSEQ multiplex PCR, yet TCRdb's version contains in-frame clones alone and is incomplete. Of 90,000 to 150,000 clones in the sample, about 58% were seen once. The source was PBMCs, collected after 24 months of ibrutinib treatment. All receptors come from a human donor with chronic lymphocytic leukemia.

This chain uses TRBV20-1 with TRBJ2-3; D call uncertain. The ends were cut back, 5 bases at V and 6 bases at J, with 9 bases in the middle. This CDR3 is built from 11 residues. CDR1 and CDR2 from the germline V gene are DFQATT and SNEGSKA (reference sequence). CDR3 nucleotide sequence: TGCAGTGCTGGTCAGGTCGATACGCAGTATTTT. Translating gives CSAGQVDTQYF.

The chain couples TRBV5-5 to TRBJ1-4; the D gene is possibly TRBD1 (5 bases). CDR1 and CDR2 (germline): SGHKS, YYEKEE (reference sequence). This CDR3 is built from 15 residues. V was cut by 4 bases and J by 8 bases, with 18 bases left in between. CDR3: CASSPGGRGQEKLFF. The CDR3 region has the DNA TGTGCCAGCAGCCCCGGGGGGAGGGGCCAAGAAAAACTGTTTTTT.

Worth noting for this clone: The junction and the germline gene differ at one end; a read error may be behind it. The rearrangement links TRBV4-1 to TRBJ2-7; 8 bases map to TRBD2. This CDR3 is 14 amino acids long. The germline CDR1 and CDR2 sequences are MGHRA and YSYEKL. CDR3 in amino acids: CASSQAGGDYAQYF. The CDR3 nucleotides read TGCGCCAGCAGCCAAGCCGGGGGGGATTACGCGCAGTACTTC.

The chain joins TRBV5-1 to TRBJ2-7; 10 bases line up with TRBD2. V shed 0 bases and J 3 bases; nucleotides not matched to a gene: 12. CDR1 is SGHRS and CDR2 is YFSETQ in the germline V gene. The CDR3 runs to 18 residues. DNA for the CDR3: TGCGCCAGCAGCTTGGGGTGGCTAGCGGGGGTTTCCAACTACGAGCAGTACTTC. Translated: CASSLGWLAGVSNYEQYF.

The rearrangement uses TRBV6-5 and TRBJ2-1; 9 bases agree with TRBD2. Germline assignment: CDR1 MNHEY and CDR2 SVGAGI. The CDR3 length is 14 residues. V was pared by 8 bases and J by 7 bases, with 9 bases of the junction left unmatched. CDR3 sequence: CASRWSSGGNEQFF. The DNA of the CDR3 is TGTGCCAGCCGGTGGAGTAGCGGGGGAAATGAGCAGTTCTTC.

This clone was seen more than once but under ten times. The genes are TRBV27 and TRBJ1-1; maybe TRBD1 (5 bases). Germline CDR1 reads MNHEY; CDR2 reads SMNVEV (reference sequence). The CDR3 is 15 amino acids. V shed 4 bases and J shed 1 base, with 13 bases lying between them. This CDR3 reads CASSSSGRPNTEAFF. The CDR3 nucleotides are TGTGCCAGCAGTTCCTCGGGACGGCCGAACACTGAAGCTTTCTTT.

This chain uses TRBV6-1 with TRBJ2-1, with D unresolved. The CDR3 runs to 13 residues. V lost 6 bases and J 1 base, leaving 7 bases between the germline ends. The germline gives CDR1 MNHNS, CDR2 SASEGT. CDR3 loop: CASRGPSYNEQFF. The CDR3 bases are TGTGCCAGCAGGGGCCCTTCCTACAATGAGCAGTTCTTC.

The table lists this clone with a few counts. The rearrangement links TRBV7-2 to TRBJ1-1, with D uncertain. With 5 bases removed from V and 1 base from J, the gap between germline ends came to 11 bases. The CDR3 is made up of 14 amino acids. Germline V CDR1 and CDR2: SGHTA, FQGNSA. The CDR3: CASSTPNRNTEAFF. The DNA of the CDR3 is TGTGCCAGCAGCACCCCAAACAGGAACACTGAAGCTTTCTTT.

The chain uses TRBV6-5 and TRBJ2-1, with 7 bases identical to TRBD1. The CDR3 contains 15 residues. V trimming: 6 bases; J trimming: 5 bases; junction bases outside the gene matches: 10. Germline loops: CDR1 MNHEY, CDR2 SVGAGI. CDR3 in amino acids: CASSPQGEGHNEQFF. The CDR3 DNA follows: TGTGCCAGCAGCCCTCAGGGGGAAGGCCACAATGAGCAGTTCTTC.